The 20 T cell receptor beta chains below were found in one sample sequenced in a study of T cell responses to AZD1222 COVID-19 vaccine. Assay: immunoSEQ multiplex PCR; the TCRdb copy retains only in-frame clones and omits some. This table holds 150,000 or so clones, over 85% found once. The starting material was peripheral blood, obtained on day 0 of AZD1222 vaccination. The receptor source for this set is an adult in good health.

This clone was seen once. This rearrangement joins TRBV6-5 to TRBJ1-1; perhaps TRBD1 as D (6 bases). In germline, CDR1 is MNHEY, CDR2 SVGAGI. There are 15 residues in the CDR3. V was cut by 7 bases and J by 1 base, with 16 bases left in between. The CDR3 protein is CASTPRGGANTEAFF. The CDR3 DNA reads TGTGCCAGCACGCCAAGAGGGGGGGCGAACACTGAAGCTTTCTTT.

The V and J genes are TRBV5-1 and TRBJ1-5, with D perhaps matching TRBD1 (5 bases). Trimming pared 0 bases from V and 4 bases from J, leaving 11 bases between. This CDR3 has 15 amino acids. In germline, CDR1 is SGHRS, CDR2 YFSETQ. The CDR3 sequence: CASSLVGDLNQPQHF. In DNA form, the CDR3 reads TGCGCCAGCAGCTTGGTAGGGGACTTAAATCAGCCCCAGCATTTT. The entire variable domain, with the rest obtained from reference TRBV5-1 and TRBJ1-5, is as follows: KAGVTQTPRYLIKTRGQQVTLSCSPISGHRSVSWYQQTPGQGLQFLFEYFSETQRNKGNFPGRFSGRQFSNSRSEMNVSTLELGDSALYLCASSLVGDLNQPQHFGDGTRLSIL.

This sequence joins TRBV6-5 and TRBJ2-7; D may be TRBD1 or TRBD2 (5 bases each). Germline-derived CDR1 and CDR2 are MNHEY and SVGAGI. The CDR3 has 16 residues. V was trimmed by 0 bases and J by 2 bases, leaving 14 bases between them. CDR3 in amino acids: CASSYSRRTGPYEQYF. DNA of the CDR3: TGTGCCAGCAGTTACTCCCGGCGGACGGGACCCTACGAGCAGTACTTC.

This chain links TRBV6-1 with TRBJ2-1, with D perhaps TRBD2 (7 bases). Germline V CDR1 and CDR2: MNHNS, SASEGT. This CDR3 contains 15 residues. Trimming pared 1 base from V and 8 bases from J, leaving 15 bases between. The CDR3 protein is CASSEGGGAPHEQFF. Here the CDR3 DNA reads TGTGCCAGCAGTGAAGGGGGGGGCGCCCCGCATGAGCAGTTCTTC.

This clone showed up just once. The CDR3 protein is CASSPRRDTGELFF. CDR3 nucleotides: TGTGCCAGCTCACCACGCAGGGATACCGGGGAGCTGTTTTTT. This rearrangement joins TRBV18 to TRBJ2-2, with a weak D call TRBD1 (5 bases). The CDR3 is 14 residues long. The ends were cut back, 1 base at V and 5 bases at J, with 8 bases in the middle. CDR1 is KGHSH and CDR2 is LQKENI in the germline V gene.

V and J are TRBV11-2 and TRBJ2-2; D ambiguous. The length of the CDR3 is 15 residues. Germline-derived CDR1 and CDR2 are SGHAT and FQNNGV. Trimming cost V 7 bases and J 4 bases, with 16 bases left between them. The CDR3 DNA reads TGTGCCAGCACCTATTTACGAATGGGCACCGGGGAGCTGTTTTTT. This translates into CASTYLRMGTGELFF.

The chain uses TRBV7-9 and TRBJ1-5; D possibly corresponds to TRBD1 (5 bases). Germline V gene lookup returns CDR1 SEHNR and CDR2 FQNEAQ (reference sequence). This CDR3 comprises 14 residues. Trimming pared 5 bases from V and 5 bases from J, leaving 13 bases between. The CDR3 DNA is TGTGCCAGCAGCCACGAAGGGACGGATCAGCCCCAGCATTTT. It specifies CASSHEGTDQPQHF.

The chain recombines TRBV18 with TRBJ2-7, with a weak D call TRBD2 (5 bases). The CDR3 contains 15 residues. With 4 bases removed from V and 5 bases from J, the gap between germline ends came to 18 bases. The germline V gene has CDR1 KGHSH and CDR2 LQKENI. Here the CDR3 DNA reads TGTGCCAGCTCACGGGTTCGGGGAACCAACAACGAGCAGTACTTC. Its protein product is CASSRVRGTNNEQYF.

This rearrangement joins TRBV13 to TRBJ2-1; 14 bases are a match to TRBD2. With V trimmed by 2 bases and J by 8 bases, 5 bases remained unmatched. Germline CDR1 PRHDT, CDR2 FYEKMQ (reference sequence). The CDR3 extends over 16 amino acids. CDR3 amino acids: CASSLTLGLAGDEQFF. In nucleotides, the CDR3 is TGTGCCAGCAGCTTAACCCTGGGACTAGCGGGGGATGAGCAGTTCTTC. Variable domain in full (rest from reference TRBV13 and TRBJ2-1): AAGVIQSPRHLIKEKRETATLKCYPIPRHDTVYWYQQGPGQDPQFLISFYEKMQSDKGSIPDRFSAQQFSDYHSELNMSSLELGDSALYFCASSLTLGLAGDEQFFGPGTRLTVL.

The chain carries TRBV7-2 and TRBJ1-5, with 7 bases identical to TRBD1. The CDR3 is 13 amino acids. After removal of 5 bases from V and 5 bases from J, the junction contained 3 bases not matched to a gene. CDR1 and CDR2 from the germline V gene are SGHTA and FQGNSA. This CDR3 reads CASSHDRDQPQHF. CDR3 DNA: TGTGCCAGCAGCCATGACAGGGATCAGCCCCAGCATTTT.

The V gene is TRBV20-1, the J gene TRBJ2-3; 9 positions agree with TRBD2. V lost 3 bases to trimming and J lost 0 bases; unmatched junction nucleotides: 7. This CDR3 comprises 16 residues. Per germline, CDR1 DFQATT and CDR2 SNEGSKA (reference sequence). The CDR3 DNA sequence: TGCAGTGCTAGTAGACTAGCGGACCTTAGCACAGATACGCAGTATTTT. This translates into CSASRLADLSTDTQYF.

CDR3 sequence reads: CASGLGSGGSTDTQYF. The DNA of the CDR3 is TGTGCTAGTGGTTTGGGTAGCGGGGGAAGCACAGATACGCAGTATTTT. The chain links TRBV12-5 to TRBJ2-3, with 9 bases matching TRBD2. CDR3 length: 16 residues. From germline, CDR1 is LGHNT and CDR2 FRNRAP. V lost 1 base to trimming and J lost 0 bases; unmatched junction nucleotides: 2.

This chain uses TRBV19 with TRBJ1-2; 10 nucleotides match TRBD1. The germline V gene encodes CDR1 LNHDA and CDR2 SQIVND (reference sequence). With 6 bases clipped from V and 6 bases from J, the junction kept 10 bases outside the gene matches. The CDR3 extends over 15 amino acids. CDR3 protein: CASRRTGGAGDGYTF. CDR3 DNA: TGTGCCAGTAGACGGACAGGGGGAGCGGGTGATGGCTACACCTTC. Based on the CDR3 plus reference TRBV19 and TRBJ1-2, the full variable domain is DGGITQSPKYLFRKEGQNVTLSCEQNLNHDAMYWYRQDPGQGLRLIYYSQIVNDFQKGDIAEGYSVSREKKESFPLTVTSAQKNPTAFYLCASRRTGGAGDGYTFGSGTRLTVV.

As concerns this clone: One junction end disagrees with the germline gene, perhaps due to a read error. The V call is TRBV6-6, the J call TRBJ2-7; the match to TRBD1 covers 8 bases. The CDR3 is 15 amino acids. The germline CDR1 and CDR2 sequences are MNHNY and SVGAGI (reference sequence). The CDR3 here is CASRYFGQGPYEQYF. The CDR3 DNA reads TGTGCCAGCAGATACTTTGGACAGGGACCCTACGAGCAGTACTTC.

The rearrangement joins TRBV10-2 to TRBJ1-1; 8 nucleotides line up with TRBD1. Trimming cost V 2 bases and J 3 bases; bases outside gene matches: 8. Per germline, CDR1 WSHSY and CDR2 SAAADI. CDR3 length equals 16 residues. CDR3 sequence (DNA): TGCGCCAGCAGTGAGGCGTCAGGGGGCTGGTACACTGAAGCTTTCTTT. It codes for CASSEASGGWYTEAFF.

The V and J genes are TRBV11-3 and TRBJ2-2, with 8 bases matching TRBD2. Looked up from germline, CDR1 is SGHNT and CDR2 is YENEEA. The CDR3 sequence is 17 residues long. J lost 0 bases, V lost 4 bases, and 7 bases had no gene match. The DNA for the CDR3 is TGTGCCAGCAGCTCAACTCAGCGGGGGCCGAACACCGGGGAGCTGTTTTTT. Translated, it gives CASSSTQRGPNTGELFF.

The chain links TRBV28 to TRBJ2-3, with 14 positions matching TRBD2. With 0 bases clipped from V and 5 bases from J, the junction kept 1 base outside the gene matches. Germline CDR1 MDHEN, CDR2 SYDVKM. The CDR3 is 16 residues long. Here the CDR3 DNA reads TGTGCCAGCAGTTTATGGACTAGCGGGGGGGTAGATACGCAGTATTTT. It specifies CASSLWTSGGVDTQYF.

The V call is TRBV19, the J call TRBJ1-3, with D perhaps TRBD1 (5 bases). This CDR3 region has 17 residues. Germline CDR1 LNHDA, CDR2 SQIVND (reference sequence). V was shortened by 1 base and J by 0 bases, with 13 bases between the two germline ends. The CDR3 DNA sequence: TGTGCCAGTAGTATAGTCCCCAGGGCGTACTCTGGAAACACCATATATTTT. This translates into CASSIVPRAYSGNTIYF.

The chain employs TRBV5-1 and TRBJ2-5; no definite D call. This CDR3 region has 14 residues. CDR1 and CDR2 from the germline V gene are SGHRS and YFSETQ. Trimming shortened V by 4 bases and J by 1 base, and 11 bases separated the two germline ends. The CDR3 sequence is CASSPMTSQETQYF. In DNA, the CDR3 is TGCGCCAGCAGCCCGATGACATCCCAAGAGACCCAGTACTTC.

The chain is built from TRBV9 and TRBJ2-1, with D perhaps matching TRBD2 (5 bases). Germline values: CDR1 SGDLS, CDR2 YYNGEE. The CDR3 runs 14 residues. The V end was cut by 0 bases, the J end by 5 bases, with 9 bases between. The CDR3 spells CASSVVAIDNEQFF. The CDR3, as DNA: TGTGCCAGCAGCGTAGTAGCGATTGACAATGAGCAGTTCTTC.